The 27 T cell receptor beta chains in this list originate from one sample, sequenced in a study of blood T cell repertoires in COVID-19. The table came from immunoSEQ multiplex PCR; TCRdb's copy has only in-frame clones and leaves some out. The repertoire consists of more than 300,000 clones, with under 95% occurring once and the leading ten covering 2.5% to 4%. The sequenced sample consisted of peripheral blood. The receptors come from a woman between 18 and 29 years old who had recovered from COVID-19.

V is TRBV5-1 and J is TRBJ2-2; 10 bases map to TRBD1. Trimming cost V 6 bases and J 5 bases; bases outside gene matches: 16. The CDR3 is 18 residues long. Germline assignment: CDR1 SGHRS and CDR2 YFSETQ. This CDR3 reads CASKRGPAGTGVTGELFF. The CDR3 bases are TGCGCCAGCAAAAGGGGTCCCGCCGGGACAGGGGTAACCGGGGAGCTGTTTTTT.

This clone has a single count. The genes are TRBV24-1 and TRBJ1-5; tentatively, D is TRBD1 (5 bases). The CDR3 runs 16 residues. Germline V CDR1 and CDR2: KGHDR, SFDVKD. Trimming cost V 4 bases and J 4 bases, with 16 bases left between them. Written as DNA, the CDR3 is TGTGCCACCAGTGAGGGGGGACGGATGGGAAATCAGCCCCAGCATTTT. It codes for CATSEGGRMGNQPQHF.

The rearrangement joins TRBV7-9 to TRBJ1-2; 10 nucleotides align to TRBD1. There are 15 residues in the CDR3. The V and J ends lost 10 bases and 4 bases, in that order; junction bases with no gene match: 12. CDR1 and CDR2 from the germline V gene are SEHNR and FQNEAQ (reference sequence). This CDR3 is CAIPAETGGVYGYTF. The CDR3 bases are TGTGCCATCCCCGCAGAGACAGGGGGCGTCTATGGCTACACCTTC.

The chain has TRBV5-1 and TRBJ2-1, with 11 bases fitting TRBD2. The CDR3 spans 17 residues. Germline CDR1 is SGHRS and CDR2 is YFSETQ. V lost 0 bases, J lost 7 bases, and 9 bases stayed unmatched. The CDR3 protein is CASSLGGASGRRNEQFF. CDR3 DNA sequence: TGCGCCAGCAGCTTGGGTGGGGCTAGCGGGAGGCGTAATGAGCAGTTCTTC.

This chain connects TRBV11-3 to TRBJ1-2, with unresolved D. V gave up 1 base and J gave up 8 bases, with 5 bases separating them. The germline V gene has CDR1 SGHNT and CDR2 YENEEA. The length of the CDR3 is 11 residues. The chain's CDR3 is CASSLGRGYTF. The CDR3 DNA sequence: TGTGCCAGCAGCTTAGGTAGAGGCTACACCTTC.

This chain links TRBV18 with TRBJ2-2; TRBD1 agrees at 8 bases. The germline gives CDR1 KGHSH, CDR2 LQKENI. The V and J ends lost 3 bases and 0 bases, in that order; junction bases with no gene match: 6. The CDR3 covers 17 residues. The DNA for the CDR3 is TGTGCCAGCTCACCTAAGACAGGGGAGACGAACACCGGGGAGCTGTTTTTT. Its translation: CASSPKTGETNTGELFF.

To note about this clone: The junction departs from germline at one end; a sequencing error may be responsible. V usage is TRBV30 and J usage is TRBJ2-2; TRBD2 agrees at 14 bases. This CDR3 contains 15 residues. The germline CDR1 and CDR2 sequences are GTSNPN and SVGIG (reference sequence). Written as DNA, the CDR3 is TGTGCCGGGAGGACTAGCGGGAGGTACACCGGGGAGCTGTTTTTT. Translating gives CAGRTSGRYTGELFF.

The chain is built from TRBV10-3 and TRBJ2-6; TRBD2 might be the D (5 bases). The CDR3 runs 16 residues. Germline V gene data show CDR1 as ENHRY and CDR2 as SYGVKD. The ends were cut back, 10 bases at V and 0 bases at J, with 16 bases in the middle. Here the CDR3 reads CATRTEGGSGANVLTF. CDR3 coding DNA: TGTGCCACCCGCACTGAGGGTGGCTCTGGGGCCAACGTCCTGACTTTC.

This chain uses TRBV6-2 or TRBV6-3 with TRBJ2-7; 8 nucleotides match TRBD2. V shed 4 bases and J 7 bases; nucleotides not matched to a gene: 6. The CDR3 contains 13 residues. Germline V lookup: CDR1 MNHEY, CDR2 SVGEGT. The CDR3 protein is CASSFQRELEQYV. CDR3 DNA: TGTGCCAGCAGTTTTCAGCGGGAGTTGGAGCAGTACGTC.

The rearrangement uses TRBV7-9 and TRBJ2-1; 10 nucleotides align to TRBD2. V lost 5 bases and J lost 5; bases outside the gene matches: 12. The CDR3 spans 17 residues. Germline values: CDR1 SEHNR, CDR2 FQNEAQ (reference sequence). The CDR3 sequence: CASSPRQGLATHNEQFF. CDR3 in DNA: TGTGCCAGCAGCCCACGGCAGGGACTAGCGACCCACAATGAGCAGTTCTTC.

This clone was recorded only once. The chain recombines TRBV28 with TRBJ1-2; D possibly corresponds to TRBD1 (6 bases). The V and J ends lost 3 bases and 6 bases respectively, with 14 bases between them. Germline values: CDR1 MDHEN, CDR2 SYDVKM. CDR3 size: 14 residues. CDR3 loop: CASSFWLRQDGYTF. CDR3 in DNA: TGTGCCAGCAGTTTTTGGCTCCGACAGGATGGCTACACCTTC.

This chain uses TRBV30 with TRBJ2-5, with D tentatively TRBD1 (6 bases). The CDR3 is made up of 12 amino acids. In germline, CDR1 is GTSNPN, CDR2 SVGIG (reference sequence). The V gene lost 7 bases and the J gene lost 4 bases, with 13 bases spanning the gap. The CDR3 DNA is TGTGCCTTCACTAAAGGGGGAGAGACCCAGTACTTC. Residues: CAFTKGGETQYF.

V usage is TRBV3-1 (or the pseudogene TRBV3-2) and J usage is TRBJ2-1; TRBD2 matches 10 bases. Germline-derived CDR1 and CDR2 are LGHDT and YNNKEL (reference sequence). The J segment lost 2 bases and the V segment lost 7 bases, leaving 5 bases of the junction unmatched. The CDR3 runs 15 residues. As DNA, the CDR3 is TGTGCCAGCAATCCTAGCGGGGGAACCTACAATGAGCAGTTCTTC. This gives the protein CASNPSGGTYNEQFF.

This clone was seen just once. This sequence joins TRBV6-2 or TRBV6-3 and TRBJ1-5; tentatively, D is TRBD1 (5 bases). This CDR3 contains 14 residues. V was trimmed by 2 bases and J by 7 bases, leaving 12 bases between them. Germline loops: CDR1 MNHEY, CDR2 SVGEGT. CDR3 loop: CASSYGGGRQPQHF. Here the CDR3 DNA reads TGTGCCAGCAGTTACGGGGGGGGGAGGCAGCCCCAGCATTTT.

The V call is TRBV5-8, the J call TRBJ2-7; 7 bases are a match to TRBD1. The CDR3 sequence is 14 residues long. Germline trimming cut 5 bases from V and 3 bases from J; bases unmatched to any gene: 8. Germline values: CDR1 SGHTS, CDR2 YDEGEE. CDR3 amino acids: CASRAGTENYEQYV. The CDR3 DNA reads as TGTGCCAGCAGGGCTGGGACAGAGAACTACGAGCAGTACGTC.

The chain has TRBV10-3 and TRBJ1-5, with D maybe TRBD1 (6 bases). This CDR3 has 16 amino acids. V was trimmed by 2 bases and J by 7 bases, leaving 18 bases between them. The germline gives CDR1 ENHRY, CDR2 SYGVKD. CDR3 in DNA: TGTGCCATCAGTGAGGGGAGAGGACAGAGGGACCAGCCCCAGCATTTT. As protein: CAISEGRGQRDQPQHF.

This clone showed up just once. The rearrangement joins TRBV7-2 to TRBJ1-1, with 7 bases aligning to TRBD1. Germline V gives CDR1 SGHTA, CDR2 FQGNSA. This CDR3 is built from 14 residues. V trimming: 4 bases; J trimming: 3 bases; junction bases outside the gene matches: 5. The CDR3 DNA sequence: TGTGCCAGCAGCTCTAGGGACAGAGACACTGAAGCTTTCTTT. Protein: CASSSRDRDTEAFF.

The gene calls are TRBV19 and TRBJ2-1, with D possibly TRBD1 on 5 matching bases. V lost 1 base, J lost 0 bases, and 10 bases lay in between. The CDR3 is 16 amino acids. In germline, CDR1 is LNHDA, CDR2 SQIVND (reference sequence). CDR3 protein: CASSIGQGSSYNEQFF. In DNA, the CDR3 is TGTGCCAGTAGTATAGGTCAGGGTTCCTCCTACAATGAGCAGTTCTTC.

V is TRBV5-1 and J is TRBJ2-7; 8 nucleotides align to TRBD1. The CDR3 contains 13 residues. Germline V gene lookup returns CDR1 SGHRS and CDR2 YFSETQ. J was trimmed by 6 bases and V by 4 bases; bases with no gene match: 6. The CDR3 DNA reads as TGCGCCAGCAGCCTCACAGGGGGGAGCGAGCAGTACGTC. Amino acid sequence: CASSLTGGSEQYV.

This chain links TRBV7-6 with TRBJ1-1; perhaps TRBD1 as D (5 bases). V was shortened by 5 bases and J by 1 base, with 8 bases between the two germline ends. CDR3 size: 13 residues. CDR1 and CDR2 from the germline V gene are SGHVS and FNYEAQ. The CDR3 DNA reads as TGTGCCAGCAGCCCCGGACAGAACACTGAAGCTTTCTTT. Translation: CASSPGQNTEAFF.

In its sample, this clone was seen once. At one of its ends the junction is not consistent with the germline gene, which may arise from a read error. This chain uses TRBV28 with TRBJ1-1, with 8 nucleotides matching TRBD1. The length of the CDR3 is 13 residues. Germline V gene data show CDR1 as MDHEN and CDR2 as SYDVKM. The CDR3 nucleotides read TGTGCCGGCAGCCGGACAGGGCTCACTGAAGCTTTCTTT. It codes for CAGSRTGLTEAFF. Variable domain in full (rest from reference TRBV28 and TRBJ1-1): DVKVTQSSRYLVKRTGEKVFLECVQDMDHENMFWYRQDPGLGLRLIYFSYDVKMKEKGDIPEGYSVSREKKERFSLILESASTNQTSMYLCAGSRTGLTEAFFGQGTRLTVV.

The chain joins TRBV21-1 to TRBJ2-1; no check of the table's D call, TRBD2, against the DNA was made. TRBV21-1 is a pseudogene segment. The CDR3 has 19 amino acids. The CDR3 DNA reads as TGTGCCAGCAGCAAAGGGGCTAGCGGGGTTAACCGCTCCTACAATGAGCAGTTCTTC. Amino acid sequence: CASSKGASGVNRSYNEQFF.

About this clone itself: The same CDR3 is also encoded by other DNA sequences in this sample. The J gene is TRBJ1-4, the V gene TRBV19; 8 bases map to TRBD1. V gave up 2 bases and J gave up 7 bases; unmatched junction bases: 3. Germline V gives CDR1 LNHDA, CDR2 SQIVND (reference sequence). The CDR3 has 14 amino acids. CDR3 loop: CASSIQGAGEKLFF. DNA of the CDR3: TGTGCCAGTAGTATACAGGGGGCAGGTGAAAAACTGTTTTTT.

CDR3 protein: CASSPQQGRVLSGYTF. The CDR3 coding sequence is TGTGCCAGCAGCCCCCAGCAGGGTAGGGTGTTAAGCGGCTACACCTTC. V usage is TRBV12-1 and J usage is TRBJ1-2; the table names TRBD1, a call not compared with the DNA. TRBV12-1 is noted as a pseudogene. This CDR3 comprises 16 residues.

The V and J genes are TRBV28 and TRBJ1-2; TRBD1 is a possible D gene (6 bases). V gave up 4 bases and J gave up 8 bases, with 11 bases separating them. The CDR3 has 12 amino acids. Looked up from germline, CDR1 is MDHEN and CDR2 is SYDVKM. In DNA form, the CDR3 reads TGTGCCAGCAGTTCAGGGGTGGCCGGCTACACCTTC. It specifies CASSSGVAGYTF.

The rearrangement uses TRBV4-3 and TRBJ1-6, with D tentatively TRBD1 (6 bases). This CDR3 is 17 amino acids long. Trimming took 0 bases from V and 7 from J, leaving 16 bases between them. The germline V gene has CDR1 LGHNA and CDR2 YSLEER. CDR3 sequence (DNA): TGCGCCAGCAGCCAAGATCAATGGGGGGGGCTGAATTCACCCCTCCACTTT. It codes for CASSQDQWGGLNSPLHF.

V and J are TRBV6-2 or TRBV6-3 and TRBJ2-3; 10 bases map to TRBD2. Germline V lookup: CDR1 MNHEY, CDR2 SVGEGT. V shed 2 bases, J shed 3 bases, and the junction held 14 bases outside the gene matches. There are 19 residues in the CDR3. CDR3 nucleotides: TGTGCCAGCAGTTACGTAGCGGGAGGCCCCATTCGAATAACAGATACGCAGTATTTT. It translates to CASSYVAGGPIRITDTQYF.